The next 18 T cell receptor beta chains were all read from a single sample in a study of blood T cell repertoires in COVID-19 (dated by TCRdb to 2019 to 2021). Library creation used the immunoSEQ multiplex PCR assay. TCRdb retrieved this table from immuneACCESS and kept in-frame rearrangements only. Not all clones are present; in checked studies, unresolved V genes account for under half, and no reason is known for the remainder. The sample contains about 64,000 clones, about 88% of them found a single time. The top ten hold 3.9% of the sample. Sequenced sample: peripheral blood. The receptors shown here come from a man aged 70 or older with acute or convalescent COVID-19.

This clone was observed a single time. Germline is not matched at one junction end, which may reflect a read error. This chain joins TRBV14 and TRBJ2-1, with D possibly being TRBD2 (6 bases). CDR1 SGHDN and CDR2 FVKESK come from the germline V gene. The CDR3 contains 12 residues. The CDR3 loop is CASNRGNKEQFF. In nucleotides, the CDR3 is TGTGCCAGCAACCGGGGGAACAAGGAGCAGTTCTTC.

V and J are TRBV7-2 and TRBJ1-3; D gene unclear. Germline V lookup: CDR1 SGHTA, CDR2 FQGNSA. The V end lost 2 bases, the J end lost 2 bases, and 7 bases lay between the germline ends. This CDR3 comprises 14 residues. The CDR3 DNA reads as TGTGCCAGCAGCTTACGGGGAGCTGGAAACACCATATATTTT. This codes for CASSLRGAGNTIYF.

This chain joins TRBV7-9 and TRBJ2-7; 9 bases are shared with TRBD1. The CDR3 spans 16 residues. Looked up from germline, CDR1 is SEHNR and CDR2 is FQNEAQ (reference sequence). Germline trimming cut 5 bases from V and 3 bases from J; bases unmatched to any gene: 11. This CDR3 is CASSHFGQGSGYEQYF. CDR3 in DNA: TGTGCCAGCAGCCATTTTGGACAGGGGTCAGGCTACGAGCAGTACTTC.

The gene calls are TRBV4-1 and TRBJ1-6; D not certain. Germline V CDR1 and CDR2: MGHRA, YSYEKL. Trimming left V 0 bases short and J 12 bases short, with 9 bases between. This CDR3 contains 13 residues. The CDR3 DNA reads as TGCGCCAGCAGCCAAGACCATTGGAGACCCCTCCACTTT. It encodes CASSQDHWRPLHF.

This chain uses TRBV19 with TRBJ1-5; D is unresolved. V gave up 3 bases and J gave up 0 bases, with 9 bases separating them. This CDR3 region has 15 residues. The V gene's germline CDR1 is LNHDA and CDR2 SQIVND (reference sequence). The CDR3 loop is CASSIVQNSNQPQHF. CDR3 in DNA: TGTGCCAGTAGTATTGTACAGAATAGCAATCAGCCCCAGCATTTT.

CDR3 residues: CASSSTSGFSGANVLTF. The DNA of the CDR3 is TGTGCCAGCAGCTCGACTTCGGGGTTCTCTGGGGCCAACGTCCTGACTTTC. This chain uses TRBV5-6 with TRBJ2-6; D is possibly TRBD2 (5 bases). Trimming shortened V by 3 bases and J by 0 bases, and 13 bases separated the two germline ends. The CDR3 runs to 17 residues. Germline V gives CDR1 SGHDT, CDR2 YYEEEE.

This rearrangement joins TRBV24-1 to TRBJ2-1; TRBD1 agrees at 7 bases. Germline assignment: CDR1 KGHDR and CDR2 SFDVKD. The V and J ends lost 3 bases and 5 bases, in that order; junction bases with no gene match: 9. The CDR3 totals 16 residues. CDR3: CATSDQKNRGHNEQFF. The CDR3 bases are TGTGCCACCAGTGATCAGAAAAACAGGGGCCACAATGAGCAGTTCTTC.

The chain carries TRBV5-8 and TRBJ1-4; 8 positions match TRBD1. The germline V gene encodes CDR1 SGHTS and CDR2 YDEGEE. The J segment lost 2 bases and the V segment lost 4 bases, leaving 7 bases of the junction unmatched. The CDR3 has 16 residues. CDR3 residues: CASSPGQGATNEKLFF. For the CDR3, the DNA is TGTGCCAGCAGCCCTGGACAGGGAGCGACTAATGAAAAACTGTTTTTT.

The rearrangement joins TRBV6-5 to TRBJ2-7; TRBD2 is a possible D gene (5 bases). V was cut by 11 bases and J by 7 bases, with 15 bases left in between. The CDR3 has 11 residues. In germline, CDR1 is MNHEY, CDR2 SVGAGI. CDR3 protein: CAAGLGYEQYF. CDR3 in DNA: TGTGCCGCGGGTCTGGGGTATGAGCAGTACTTC.

The chain recombines TRBV6-5 with TRBJ2-5; 12 bases line up with TRBD2. CDR1 and CDR2 (germline): MNHEY, SVGAGI. The CDR3 is 15 residues long. The J segment lost 5 bases and the V segment lost 6 bases, leaving 7 bases of the junction unmatched. Here the CDR3 reads CASSRRTSGAETQYF. The CDR3 bases are TGTGCCAGCAGCCGACGGACTAGCGGGGCCGAGACCCAGTACTTC.

The gene calls are TRBV30 and TRBJ1-1; D is possibly TRBD1 (5 bases). Germline loops: CDR1 GTSNPN, CDR2 SVGIG (reference sequence). This CDR3 region has 14 residues. The V gene lost 0 bases and the J gene lost 5 bases, with 13 bases spanning the gap. The CDR3 DNA is TGTGCCTGGAGTGTACAGGTCGGTGGGACTGAAGCTTTCTTT. Translating it yields CAWSVQVGGTEAFF.

The chain couples TRBV28 to TRBJ1-6, with D uncertain. CDR3 length: 16 residues. Germline V CDR1 and CDR2: MDHEN, SYDVKM. V gave up 3 bases and J gave up 0 bases, with 9 bases separating them. The DNA for the CDR3 is TGTGCCAGCAGTTTCCTTAAGCGCTCCTATAATTCACCCCTCCACTTT. Residues: CASSFLKRSYNSPLHF.

The chain is built from TRBV5-1 and TRBJ1-6, with D hard to call. V lost 4 bases, J lost 5 bases, and 16 bases lay in between. The CDR3 covers 16 residues. Germline CDR1 and CDR2: SGHRS and YFSETQ. The CDR3 DNA sequence: TGCGCCAGCAGCCCCCGGGGATCGACGGATAATTCACCCCTCCACTTT. Protein: CASSPRGSTDNSPLHF.

This clone was found a few times. Written as DNA, the CDR3 is TGTGCCAGCAGTTACACCATCAGGGGGATCGGGGAGCTGTTTTTT. Translated, it gives CASSYTIRGIGELFF. This chain uses TRBV6-5 with TRBJ2-2; 7 bases map to TRBD1. The CDR3 totals 15 residues. Germline V gene sequence: CDR1 MNHEY, CDR2 SVGAGI. J lost 7 bases, V lost 2 bases, and 7 bases had no gene match.

The chain couples TRBV6-5 to TRBJ2-2; D gene ambiguous. V was clipped by 2 bases and J by 1 base, with 8 bases between them. Germline V gene lookup returns CDR1 MNHEY and CDR2 SVGAGI. CDR3 length: 15 amino acids. CDR3 residues: CASSYRRLNTGELFF. CDR3 DNA sequence: TGTGCCAGCAGTTACCGCCGGTTGAACACCGGGGAGCTGTTTTTT.

This chain joins TRBV5-6 and TRBJ1-6, with 8 nucleotides matching TRBD1. Germline V gene data show CDR1 as SGHDT and CDR2 as YYEEEE. The CDR3 has 14 residues. The V gene end was trimmed by 4 bases and the J gene end by 10 bases; junction bases not matched to a gene: 7. The CDR3 loop is CASSPGDRNSPLHF. The CDR3 DNA follows: TGTGCCAGCAGCCCAGGGGACAGGAACTCACCCCTCCACTTT.

The J gene is TRBJ2-7, the V gene TRBV4-3; D not resolved. V lost 1 base and J lost 0, with 7 bases in between. This CDR3 spans 14 amino acids. Germline V gene sequence: CDR1 LGHNA, CDR2 YSLEER. The CDR3 DNA follows: TGCGCCAGCAGCCAAGTTCAGGACTCCTACGAGCAGTACTTC. It yields the protein CASSQVQDSYEQYF.

The chain links TRBV13 to TRBJ1-2, with D uncertain. Per the germline V gene, CDR1 is PRHDT and CDR2 is FYEKMQ (reference sequence). V was pared by 5 bases and J by 3 bases, with 10 bases between. This CDR3 has 13 residues. The CDR3 sequence is CASSERKHYGYTF. CDR3 nucleotide sequence: TGTGCCAGCAGCGAGAGGAAGCACTATGGCTACACCTTC. The variable domain in full, completed from reference TRBV13 and TRBJ1-2, reads AAGVIQSPRHLIKEKRETATLKCYPIPRHDTVYWYQQGPGQDPQFLISFYEKMQSDKGSIPDRFSAQQFSDYHSELNMSSLELGDSALYFCASSERKHYGYTFGSGTRLTVV.